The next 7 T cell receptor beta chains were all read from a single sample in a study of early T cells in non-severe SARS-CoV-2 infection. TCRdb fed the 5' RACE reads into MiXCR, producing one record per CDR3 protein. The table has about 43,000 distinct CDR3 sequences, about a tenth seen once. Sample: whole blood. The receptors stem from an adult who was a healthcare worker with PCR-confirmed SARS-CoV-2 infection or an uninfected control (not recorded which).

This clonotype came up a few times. This CDR3 reads CASSSTMGAFF. DNA of the CDR3: TGTGCCAGCAGCTCAACTATGGGAGCTTTCTTT. The chain employs TRBV11-2 and TRBJ1-1; D gene ambiguous. This CDR3 region has 11 residues. CDR1 is SGHAT, CDR2 FQNNGV, per germline. The germline V and J ends were trimmed by 4 bases and 10 bases, with 10 bases remaining between them. The complete variable domain, with remaining parts taken from reference TRBV11-2 and TRBJ1-1, reads EAGVAQSPRYKIIEKRQSVAFWCNPISGHATLYWYQQILGQGPKLLIQFQNNGVVDDSQLPKDRFSAERLKGVDSTLKIQPAKLEDSAVYLCASSSTMGAFFGQGTRLTVV.

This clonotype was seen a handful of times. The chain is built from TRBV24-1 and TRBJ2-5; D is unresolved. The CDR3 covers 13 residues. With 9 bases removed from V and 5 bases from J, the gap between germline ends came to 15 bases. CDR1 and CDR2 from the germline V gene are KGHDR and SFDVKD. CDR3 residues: CATRGVERETQYF. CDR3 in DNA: TGTGCCACCCGTGGGGTCGAGAGGGAGACCCAGTACTTC.

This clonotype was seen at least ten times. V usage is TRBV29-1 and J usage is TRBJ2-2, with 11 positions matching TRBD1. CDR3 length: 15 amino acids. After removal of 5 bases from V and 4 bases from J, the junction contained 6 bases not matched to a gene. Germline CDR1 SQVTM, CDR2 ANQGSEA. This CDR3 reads CSVKGQGASTGELFF. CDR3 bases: TGCAGCGTTAAAGGACAGGGGGCCAGCACCGGGGAGCTGTTTTTT.

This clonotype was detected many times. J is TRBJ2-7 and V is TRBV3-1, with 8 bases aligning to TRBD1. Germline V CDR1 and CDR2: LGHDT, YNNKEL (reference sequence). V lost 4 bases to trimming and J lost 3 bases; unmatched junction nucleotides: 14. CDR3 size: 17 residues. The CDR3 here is CASSPRQRTGSYYEQYF. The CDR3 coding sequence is TGTGCCAGCAGCCCCCGCCAAAGGACAGGGTCATACTACGAGCAGTACTTC.

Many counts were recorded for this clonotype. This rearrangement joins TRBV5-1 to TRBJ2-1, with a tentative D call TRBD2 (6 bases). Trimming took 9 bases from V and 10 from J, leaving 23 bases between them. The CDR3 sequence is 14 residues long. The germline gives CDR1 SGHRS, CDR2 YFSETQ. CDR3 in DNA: TGCGCCACCTCCACGGGGGAGGTGGGCAAAGAGCAGTTCTTC. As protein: CATSTGEVGKEQFF. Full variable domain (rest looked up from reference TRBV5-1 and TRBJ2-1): KAGVTQTPRYLIKTRGQQVTLSCSPISGHRSVSWYQQTPGQGLQFLFEYFSETQRNKGNFPGRFSGRQFSNSRSEMNVSTLELGDSALYLCATSTGEVGKEQFFGPGTRLTVL.

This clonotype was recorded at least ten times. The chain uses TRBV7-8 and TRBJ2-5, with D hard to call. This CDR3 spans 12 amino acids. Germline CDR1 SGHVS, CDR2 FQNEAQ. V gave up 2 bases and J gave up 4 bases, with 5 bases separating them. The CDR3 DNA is TGTGCCAGCAGCTTAAAGCCAGAGACCCAGTACTTC. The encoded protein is CASSLKPETQYF.

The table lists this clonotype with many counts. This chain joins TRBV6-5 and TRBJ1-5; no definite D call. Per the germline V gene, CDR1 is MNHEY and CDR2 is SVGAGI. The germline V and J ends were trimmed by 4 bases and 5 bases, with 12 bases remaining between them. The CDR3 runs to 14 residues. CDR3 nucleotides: TGTGCCAGCAGTTCCAGACGGGCGGATCAGCCCCAGCATTTT. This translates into CASSSRRADQPQHF.